This T cell receptor beta chain was found in a study of T cells in Graves' hyperthyroidism and ophthalmopathy. RNA transcripts served as the template for amplifying TCR beta CDR3 regions. Initially, a first-round RT-PCR of the TCR CDR3 employed the HTBI primer set. Each CDR3 protein is one row after TCRdb ran MiXCR on the multiplex PCR reads. The repertoire holds around 520,000 distinct CDR3 sequences, with about 15% as singletons. There are many counts of this clonotype. With 1 base clipped from V and 6 bases from J, the junction kept 6 bases outside the gene matches. This CDR3 is 16 amino acids long.

This receptor was obtained from a young woman with Graves' hyperthyroidism. The chain employs TRBV12-3 or TRBV12-4 and TRBJ2-1, with 10 bases fitting TRBD2. The sequencing sample was made of blood. CDR3 coding DNA: TGTGCCAGCAGTTTAGTTTTGGGACTAGCGACCAATGAGCAGTTCTTC. This codes for CASSLVLGLATNEQFF.